This TCR beta chain was sequenced during a study of T cell repertoires in cytomegalovirus infection. As for the study in general: Evidence of both CMV infection and a matching HLA type came from public TCR beta signatures.

TCRdb redid the calling of the reads with MiXCR, one entry per CDR3 protein. This sample yields 450,000 to 550,000 distinct CDR3 sequences, of which about 17% are seen a single time; roughly a quarter belongs to the top ten. Germline assignment: CDR1 SGHAT and CDR2 FQNNGV. The CDR3 is 14 amino acids. V was shortened by 6 bases and J by 4 bases, with 15 bases between the two germline ends. General study results and limits: Dominant in the ex vivo response were TCR beta clonotypes restricted by HLA-C and specific for CMV.

This clonotype appeared many times. The antigen remains unidentified. The clonotype comes from a human donor in good health (CMV status not recorded). Some clones in this sample may be carry-over from other donors' samples. The chain is built from TRBV11-2 and TRBJ2-5, with a possible D match to TRBD1 (6 bases). The sample was CD8+ T cells from PBMCs. The CDR3 here is CASRNWTERETQYF. CDR3 nucleotides: TGTGCCAGCAGGAACTGGACAGAAAGAGAGACCCAGTACTTC.